Described below is a single T cell receptor beta chain sequence and its context. Before being deemed recovered, Cohort 3 donors had two negative PCRs, clearance, or symptom resolution. This sample was taken from a study of blood T cell repertoires in COVID-19. Per germline, CDR1 MDHEN and CDR2 SYDVKM. V lost 7 bases and J lost 7; bases outside the gene matches: 9. The CDR3 runs to 13 residues. As originally analysed: Quantification of nucleated cells was approximated via reference gene primer amplification. Clones were sequenced by immunoSEQ multiplex PCR, and TCRdb holds only the in-frame ones, with some missing. That table furnishes V, J and clone size, whereas the DNA furnished D and trimming. The repertoire holds roughly 250,000 clones, with 85% to 90% as singletons.

This clonotype originated in a woman between 50 and 59 years old who had recovered from COVID-19. Sequenced: PBMCs or T cells enriched from blood (not recorded which). The chain recombines TRBV28 with TRBJ2-7; TRBD1 aligns across 8 bases. The CDR3 here is CASTRTGRGEQYF. The CDR3 DNA is TGTGCCAGCACCCGGACAGGGCGGGGAGAGCAGTACTTC. The whole variable domain, filled in from reference TRBV28 and TRBJ2-7, reads DVKVTQSSRYLVKRTGEKVFLECVQDMDHENMFWYRQDPGLGLRLIYFSYDVKMKEKGDIPEGYSVSREKKERFSLILESASTNQTSMYLCASTRTGRGEQYFGPGTRLTVT.